The 27 T cell receptor beta chains reported below all come from one sample, sequenced in a study of blood T cell repertoires in COVID-19 (dated by TCRdb to about 2020). The library came from the immunoSEQ multiplex PCR assay. TCRdb limited this immuneACCESS table to in-frame rearrangements with V and J called. A share of clones is missing; checked studies link under half to unresolved V genes, and the rest is unexplained. The sample profile shows 430,000 or so clones; around nine tenths of them were found once. The top ten clones comprise 0.8% to 0.9% of the sample. Sequencing used peripheral blood. Receptor source: a man aged 18 to 29 with COVID-19, enrolled during active disease.

CDR3 amino acids: CASSLGGGRTYEQYF. DNA for the CDR3: TGCGCCAGCAGCTTGGGGGGAGGCCGTACCTACGAGCAGTACTTC. The rearrangement uses TRBV5-1 and TRBJ2-7; possible D gene TRBD2, 6 bases. The V end lost 0 bases, the J end lost 2 bases, and 12 bases lay between the germline ends. The CDR3 loop spans 15 amino acids. CDR1 is SGHRS, CDR2 YFSETQ, per germline.

This clone was observed a single time. The chain has TRBV5-1 and TRBJ2-1; TRBD2 is a possible D gene (6 bases). V gave up 4 bases and J gave up 6 bases, with 14 bases separating them. Germline V gives CDR1 SGHRS, CDR2 YFSETQ. This CDR3 spans 14 amino acids. CDR3 in amino acids: CASSPGTLLNEQFF. The CDR3 region has the DNA TGCGCCAGCAGCCCAGGGACTTTACTCAATGAGCAGTTCTTC.

This rearrangement joins TRBV7-9 to TRBJ2-3, with D possibly being TRBD1 (6 bases). Germline loops: CDR1 SEHNR, CDR2 FQNEAQ (reference sequence). This CDR3 is 14 amino acids long. Trimming stripped 2 bases from V and 5 bases from J, with 11 bases between. The CDR3: CASSLTNREDTQYF. CDR3 nucleotides: TGTGCCAGCAGCTTAACCAACAGGGAAGATACGCAGTATTTT.

The V gene is TRBV15, the J gene TRBJ2-1; 13 bases are a match to TRBD2. This CDR3 comprises 18 residues. Unmatched junction bases numbered 15, after V lost 9 bases and J lost 4 bases. CDR1 is LNHNV, CDR2 YYDKDF, per germline (reference sequence). The CDR3 here is CATDVEGTSGKGYNEQFF. The CDR3 region has the DNA TGTGCCACGGACGTGGAAGGGACTAGCGGGAAGGGTTACAATGAGCAGTTCTTC.

This clone was observed once. The chain couples TRBV5-1 to TRBJ1-1; D not resolved. The germline V gene encodes CDR1 SGHRS and CDR2 YFSETQ. V lost 2 bases and J 2 bases, leaving 16 bases between the germline ends. This CDR3 has 16 amino acids. The DNA for the CDR3 is TGCGCCAGCAGCTTCGACCCGAGACAAGGCAACACTGAAGCTTTCTTT. The encoded protein is CASSFDPRQGNTEAFF.

The rearrangement links TRBV5-1 to TRBJ2-1; the match to TRBD2 covers 8 bases. CDR1 is SGHRS and CDR2 is YFSETQ in the germline V gene. The CDR3 runs to 14 residues. V trimming: 2 bases; J trimming: 8 bases; junction bases outside the gene matches: 6. CDR3 coding DNA: TGCGCCAGCAGCTTCGGGGGGGCGGTAGATGAGCAGTTCTTC. Amino acid sequence: CASSFGGAVDEQFF.

The rearrangement joins TRBV6-5 to TRBJ1-3; 8 bases agree with TRBD1. Germline V gene lookup returns CDR1 MNHEY and CDR2 SVGAGI. The V segment lost 6 bases and the J segment 0 bases; nucleotides outside the gene matches: 4. There are 15 residues in the CDR3. CDR3 coding DNA: TGTGCCAGCAGGGCCGACAGGGGCTCTGGAAACACCATATATTTT. This gives the protein CASRADRGSGNTIYF.

Written as DNA, the CDR3 is TGTGCCAGCAGTTACTCCGGACAGTACGAGCAGTACTTC. Translation gives CASSYSGQYEQYF. The V gene is TRBV6-6, the J gene TRBJ2-7, with D possibly TRBD1 on 6 matching bases. Trimming cost V 0 bases and J 4 bases, with 7 bases left between them. Germline V gene data show CDR1 as MNHNY and CDR2 as SVGAGI (reference sequence). The CDR3 extends over 13 amino acids.

This clone was detected only a few times. V gene TRBV16 combines with J gene TRBJ1-4; a possible D gene is TRBD1 (5 bases). V lost 4 bases, J lost 6 bases, and 15 bases lay in between. CDR3 length equals 15 residues. Germline values: CDR1 KGHSY, CDR2 FQNENV. The CDR3 region has the DNA TGTGCCAGCAGCCCCGGGAGCGGGACCCATGAAAAACTGTTTTTT. Protein product: CASSPGSGTHEKLFF. The entire variable domain, with the rest obtained from reference TRBV16 and TRBJ1-4, is as follows: GEEVAQTPKHLVRGEGQKAKLYCAPIKGHSYVFWYQQVLKNEFKFLISFQNENVFDETGMPKERFSAKCLPNSPCSLEIQATKLEDSAVYFCASSPGSGTHEKLFFGSGTQLSVL.

This chain joins TRBV7-2 and TRBJ1-1; D uncertain. Trimming removed 2 bases from V and 8 bases from J, with 6 bases in between. The CDR3 runs to 11 residues. The germline V gene has CDR1 SGHTA and CDR2 FQGNSA. The CDR3 is CASSLTREAFF. The CDR3 DNA sequence: TGTGCCAGCAGCTTAACCAGGGAAGCTTTCTTT.

This chain joins TRBV18 and TRBJ2-7, with 7 bases that match TRBD1. This CDR3 has 15 amino acids. V lost 2 bases, J lost 4 bases, and 8 bases stayed unmatched. CDR1 is KGHSH and CDR2 is LQKENI in the germline V gene. CDR3 region: CASSPKPDRAYEQYF. The CDR3 DNA reads TGTGCCAGCTCACCAAAACCTGACAGGGCTTACGAGCAGTACTTC. Full variable domain (missing parts from reference TRBV18 and TRBJ2-7): NAGVMQNPRHLVRRRGQEARLRCSPMKGHSHVYWYRQLPEEGLKFMVYLQKENIIDESGMPKERFSAEFPKEGPSILRIQQVVRGDSAAYFCASSPKPDRAYEQYFGPGTRLTVT.

The V call is TRBV5-4, the J call TRBJ2-7; D call uncertain. The CDR3 covers 12 residues. The ends were cut back, 5 bases at V and 7 bases at J, with 13 bases in the middle. Germline loops: CDR1 SGHNT, CDR2 YYREEE (reference sequence). The CDR3 DNA reads as TGTGCCAGCAGTTACCCGGCCGGGGAGCAGTACTTC. It is translated as CASSYPAGEQYF.

V and J are TRBV7-8 and TRBJ1-6; 7 bases fit TRBD1. CDR3 size: 17 residues. Germline CDR1 SGHVS, CDR2 FQNEAQ. J gave up 1 base and V 2 bases, and 5 bases lay outside the gene matches. CDR3 coding DNA: TGTGCCAGCAGCTTAACGGCAGGGGGGTCCTATAATTCACCCCTCCACTTT. Translated, it gives CASSLTAGGSYNSPLHF.

The chain employs TRBV15 and TRBJ2-1; possibly TRBD2 for D (7 bases). The germline V gene has CDR1 LNHNV and CDR2 YYDKDF (reference sequence). The CDR3 length is 16 residues. Trimming took 1 base from V and 4 from J, leaving 14 bases between them. CDR3 protein: CATSRGGGGTYNEQFF. In DNA form, the CDR3 reads TGTGCCACCAGCAGAGGGGGCGGGGGCACATACAATGAGCAGTTCTTC.

V gene TRBV19 combines with J gene TRBJ1-1; 7 bases line up with TRBD1. In germline, CDR1 is LNHDA, CDR2 SQIVND (reference sequence). The CDR3 sequence is 14 residues long. V lost 5 bases and J lost 7; bases outside the gene matches: 10. The CDR3 spells CASSQGQVGVEAFF. CDR3 nucleotides: TGTGCCAGTAGTCAAGGACAGGTAGGGGTTGAAGCTTTCTTT.

This clone appeared a single time. The chain has TRBV19 and TRBJ2-2; 9 positions match TRBD1. From germline, CDR1 is LNHDA and CDR2 SQIVND (reference sequence). The CDR3 has 17 residues. V shed 3 bases, J shed 1 base, and the junction held 6 bases outside the gene matches. The CDR3 DNA is TGTGCCAGTAGTATCACAGGGGGCTCGAGGAACACCGGGGAGCTGTTTTTT. Encoded protein: CASSITGGSRNTGELFF.

The J gene is TRBJ2-2, the V gene TRBV6-5; perhaps TRBD2 as D (5 bases). In germline, CDR1 is MNHEY, CDR2 SVGAGI. With 7 bases removed from V and 0 bases from J, the gap between germline ends came to 12 bases. This CDR3 comprises 15 residues. The CDR3 region is CASMREQSNTGELFF. The DNA for the CDR3 is TGTGCCAGCATGAGGGAACAATCGAACACCGGGGAGCTGTTTTTT.

This sequence joins TRBV3-1 (or the pseudogene TRBV3-2) and TRBJ2-2, with D possibly TRBD1 on 6 matching bases. Germline CDR1 and CDR2: LGHDT and YNNKEL (reference sequence). The CDR3 is made up of 15 amino acids. V was clipped by 5 bases and J by 5 bases, with 15 bases between them. The CDR3 loop is CASSSRTAKTGELFF. As DNA, the CDR3 is TGTGCCAGCAGCTCACGGACAGCAAAAACCGGGGAGCTGTTTTTT.

A note on this clone: One junction end does not reproduce the germline sequence, and a read error may be involved. The rearrangement joins TRBV5-6 to TRBJ2-1, with 8 positions matching TRBD2. The CDR3 sequence is 12 residues long. The germline CDR1 and CDR2 sequences are SGHDT and YYEEEE. The CDR3 DNA reads TGTGCCAGCACCATACCACCGGGACTAGTCCTCTTC. It translates to CASTIPPGLVLF.

In this sample, this clone turned up once. This sequence joins TRBV5-5 and TRBJ2-5, with unresolved D. The CDR3 is 16 residues long. Germline CDR1 is SGHKS and CDR2 is YYEKEE (reference sequence). The germline V and J ends were trimmed by 2 bases and 4 bases, with 18 bases remaining between them. The DNA of the CDR3 is TGTGCCAGCAGCTTACCTCTCCAAGGCCCAGGAGAGACCCAGTACTTC. Translated: CASSLPLQGPGETQYF.

The chain combines TRBV7-9 with TRBJ2-7; 7 bases agree with TRBD2. V gave up 4 bases and J gave up 3 bases; unmatched junction bases: 12. This CDR3 comprises 16 residues. Germline CDR1 SEHNR, CDR2 FQNEAQ (reference sequence). CDR3 bases: TGTGCCAGCAGCTACCGTGGGAGGGTCGGTGGCTACGAGCAGTACTTC. Translated: CASSYRGRVGGYEQYF. The full variable domain, in which reference TRBV7-9 and TRBJ2-7 provide the parts outside the CDR3, is DTGVSQNPRHKITKRGQNVTFRCDPISEHNRLYWYRQTLGQGPEFLTYFQNEAQLEKSRLLSDRFSAERPKGSFSTLEIQRTEQGDSAMYLCASSYRGRVGGYEQYFGPGTRLTVT.

The chain has TRBV29-1 and TRBJ1-1, with TRBD1 matching 9 bases. This CDR3 contains 14 residues. Germline assignment: CDR1 SQVTM and CDR2 ANQGSEA. Unmatched junction bases numbered 8, after V lost 5 bases and J lost 4 bases. In nucleotides, the CDR3 is TGCAGCGTTCAACAGGGGGCGTTGGGCACTGAAGCTTTCTTT. Translated: CSVQQGALGTEAFF.

The chain carries TRBV27 and TRBJ2-7; 8 bases match TRBD1. Trimming cost V 10 bases and J 4 bases; bases outside gene matches: 12. Germline V gives CDR1 MNHEY, CDR2 SMNVEV (reference sequence). The CDR3 has 14 residues. In DNA, the CDR3 is TGTGCCACCGCCGGGACAGGCGTATCATACGAGCAGTACTTC. The encoded protein is CATAGTGVSYEQYF.

The rearrangement links TRBV5-1 to TRBJ2-3, with a tentative D call TRBD1 (6 bases). The germline V gene has CDR1 SGHRS and CDR2 YFSETQ. The CDR3 runs 13 residues. V lost 3 bases to trimming and J lost 7 bases, with 12 bases between them. The CDR3 region is CASSWAGDYTQYF. As DNA, the CDR3 is TGCGCCAGCAGCTGGGCAGGGGATTATACGCAGTATTTT.

The chain employs TRBV7-8 and TRBJ2-5, with 12 positions matching TRBD2. The germline gives CDR1 SGHVS, CDR2 FQNEAQ. The length of the CDR3 is 17 residues. V trimming: 6 bases; J trimming: 5 bases; junction bases outside the gene matches: 13. CDR3 DNA sequence: TGTGCCAGCAGTGAAAGACTAGCGGGAGATTTTAAGGAGACCCAGTACTTC. Translated: CASSERLAGDFKETQYF.

V and J are TRBV3-1 (or the pseudogene TRBV3-2) and TRBJ1-6, with TRBD1 matching over 10 bases. Germline values: CDR1 LGHDT, CDR2 YNNKEL (reference sequence). CDR3 length: 16 residues. Trimming removed 0 bases from V and 5 bases from J; junction bases left unmatched: 1. This CDR3 reads CASSQETGGNNSPLHF. CDR3 bases: TGTGCCAGCAGCCAAGAGACAGGGGGCAATAATTCACCCCTCCACTTT.

The genes are TRBV10-2 and TRBJ1-6; D might be TRBD1 (6 bases). V was pared by 6 bases and J by 5 bases, with 17 bases between. CDR3 length: 16 amino acids. Per germline, CDR1 WSHSY and CDR2 SAAADI. The CDR3: CASRHTGSKDNSPLHF. The DNA of the CDR3 is TGCGCCAGCAGACATACAGGGTCGAAAGATAATTCACCCCTCCACTTT.